The present TCR beta chain was sequenced within a study of blood T cell repertoires in COVID-19. On the study more broadly: The analysed material was cDNA or gDNA that came from T cells, B-cell-depleted T cells, or PBMCs.

The V end lost 3 bases, the J end lost 1 base, and 7 bases lay between the germline ends. The germline CDR1 and CDR2 sequences are SGHTS and YDEGEE. The CDR3 consists of 14 residues. Per the original methods: Reference gene primer amplification yielded estimated nucleated cell counts. Only in-frame clones appear in the TCRdb table, and some are missing; sequencing was by immunoSEQ multiplex PCR. That table supplies the V and J calls and clone size; D and trimming were determined from the DNA. Of some 48,000 clones in the sample, about 85% were seen once. The chain couples TRBV5-8 to TRBJ1-4; D might be TRBD1 (6 bases). This clonotype was sampled from a woman older than 75 in a cohort sampled during active or convalescent COVID-19. Material: peripheral blood. CDR3 DNA sequence: TGTGCCAGCAGCTACAGGGTAACTAATGAAAAACTGTTTTTT. The encoded protein is CASSYRVTNEKLFF.